This entry features one T cell receptor beta chain sequence. Its antigen is undetermined. This sample is part of a study of blood T cells in healthy people across ages. The CDR3 runs to 12 residues. Trimming removed 1 base at V and 9 bases at J, with 8 bases between. CDR1 and CDR2 from the germline V gene are SGHTA and FQGNSA. Combining a sample-barcoded 5' primer with a J-beta primer mix, a second PCR ran for roughly 7 to 12 cycles. TCRdb re-called the 5' RACE reads with MiXCR, one entry per CDR3 protein. The sample lists roughly 730,000 distinct CDR3 sequences, roughly three fifths occurring once. Healthy Caucasian individuals from Russia aged about 6 to 90 were enrolled as donors. Each donor's blood draw was 7.5 to 10 milliliters of peripheral blood. Study-wide results and limits: Changes in expanded clonotypes were possibly confounded, as the CMV status of donors was unknown. Unsorted PBMCs blocked a conclusive comparison of naive and antigen-experienced cells.

The V gene is TRBV7-2, the J gene TRBJ2-3; no clear D. This receptor was taken from a man between 35 and 55 years old in good health. Material: blood. The CDR3 DNA sequence: TGTGCCAGCAGCTTAGAATGGCGGACGCAGTATTTT. Its protein is CASSLEWRTQYF.